The clone carrying this T cell receptor beta chain was observed many times. As yet, its antigen is unknown. The sample belongs to a study of CD8+CD57+ T cells in acquired aplastic anemia. On the study more broadly: Sorted CD4+ and CD8+ cells yielded roughly 3.1 ug of DNA on average.

CDR3 size: 14 residues. Trimming removed 0 bases at V and 4 bases at J, with 9 bases between. Germline V gene sequence: CDR1 DFQATT, CDR2 SNEGSKA (reference sequence). For sequencing, patients were chosen who had shown expansion of CD8+CD57+ cells by flow cytometry. Severe acquired aplastic anemia was the diagnosis recorded for all patients. At the time of blood sampling, patients had not yet received any therapy. Using genomic DNA as the template, TCR beta VDJ and CDR3 profiling was carried out. TCRdb re-derived calls from the reads in MiXCR, one entry per CDR3 protein. Found here are some 200,000 distinct CDR3 sequences, around 49% of them singletons; the top ten hold 15% to 20%. Findings and limits, study-wide: A set of roughly 27 CD8+ CDR3 sequences was shared between patients and controls, and these sequences appeared highly expressed in patients.

The chain combines TRBV20-1 with TRBJ1-4; D gene uncertain. The sample taken for sequencing was sorted CD4+, CD8+, or CD8+CD57+ T cells (not recorded which) from PBMCs. This TCR was recovered from a human donor with aplastic anemia. In nucleotides, the CDR3 is TGCAGTGCTAGAGATCGTAAAATTAATGAAAAACTGTTTTTT. This encodes CSARDRKINEKLFF.